The entry that follows covers one TCR beta chain sequence. This sample was taken from a study of blood T cell repertoires in COVID-19. The wider study: The United States, Italy and Spain were the sources of the acute and convalescent COVID-19 samples.

A Seattle source enrolled patients during active infection and followed them longitudinally. Original processing notes: Amplified reference gene primers provided the basis for estimating nucleated cell counts. Repertoires were generated with immunoSEQ multiplex PCR, while TCRdb's copy carries only in-frame clones and drops some. Clonal size and the V and J genes are those of that table, whereas D and trimming came from the DNA. The sample contains almost 350,000 clones, roughly 89% of which appear only once. The sequencing input was peripheral blood. The clonotype was recovered from a woman aged 55-75 years with COVID-19, enrolled during active disease.

CDR3 loop: CSADRDHYGYTF. In nucleotides, the CDR3 is TGCAGCGCGGACAGGGATCACTATGGCTACACCTTC. The J gene is TRBJ1-2, the V gene TRBV29-1; 8 bases are a match to TRBD1. The V gene end was trimmed by 7 bases and the J gene end by 3 bases; junction bases not matched to a gene: 4. The CDR3 has 12 amino acids. The V gene's germline CDR1 is SQVTM and CDR2 ANQGSEA.